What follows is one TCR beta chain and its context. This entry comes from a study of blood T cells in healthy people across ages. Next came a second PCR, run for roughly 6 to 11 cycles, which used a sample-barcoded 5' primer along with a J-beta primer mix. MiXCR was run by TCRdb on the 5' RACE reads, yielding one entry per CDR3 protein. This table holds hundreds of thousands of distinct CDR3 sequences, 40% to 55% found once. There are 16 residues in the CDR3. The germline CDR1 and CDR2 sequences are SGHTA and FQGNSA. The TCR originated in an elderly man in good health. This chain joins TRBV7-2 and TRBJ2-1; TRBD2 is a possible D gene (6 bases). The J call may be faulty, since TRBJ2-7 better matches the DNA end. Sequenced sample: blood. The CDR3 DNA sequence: TGTGCCAGCAGCCCGGGACTTCTGAGCTCCTACAATGAGCAGTACTTC. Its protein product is CASSPGLLSSYNEQYF.